This record covers a single T cell receptor beta chain. What it binds is not known. This specimen belongs to a study of shared clonotypes between healthy human individuals. Study overall: CD4 naive cells filled three plates per donor, CD4 memory three, CD8 naive two and CD8 memory one.

Recent acute infections and vaccinations were absent in the healthy HIV-negative adult donors. CDR3 length equals 17 residues. The germline gives CDR1 SGDLS, CDR2 YYNGEE. The J segment lost 2 bases and the V segment lost 3 bases, leaving 11 bases of the junction unmatched. Notes on the study in general: Estimated clonotype richness was generally higher in naive than memory subsets. Genetic and exposure-history diversity was limited by the small donor number.

The assay was immunoSEQ multiplex PCR, and TCRdb's table has in-frame clones only and misses some. In the table there are 1.6 million or so clones, approximately 98.5% of which are singletons. The chain uses TRBV9 and TRBJ2-3; 8 nucleotides line up with TRBD2. The source material was naive CD4+ T cells sorted from blood. Subset indicated: CD45RA+ positively selected. The receptor's source is a man aged 25-45 years in good health. The CDR3 region has the DNA TGTGCCAGCAGCGCCCGACTAGCGCCCTCATACACAGATACGCAGTATTTT. Its protein product is CASSARLAPSYTDTQYF.